What follows are 20 T cell receptor beta chains derived from one specimen sequenced in a study of T cell responses to AZD1222 COVID-19 vaccine. Some clones are missing from TCRdb's copy, which holds only in-frame ones; the method was immunoSEQ multiplex PCR. This table holds about 110,000 clones, approximately 89% found once. Specimen: peripheral blood, collected on day 0 of MenACWY control vaccination. The receptors derive from an adult in good health.

The J gene is TRBJ2-7, the V gene TRBV9; 13 bases are shared with TRBD2. The CDR3 totals 16 residues. With 1 base clipped from V and 7 bases from J, the junction kept 8 bases outside the gene matches. The germline CDR1 and CDR2 sequences are SGDLS and YYNGEE. CDR3 loop: CASSVTSGGAWREQYF. In DNA form, the CDR3 reads TGTGCCAGCAGCGTAACTAGCGGGGGGGCCTGGAGAGAGCAGTACTTC.

The V and J genes are TRBV5-4 and TRBJ2-1, with TRBD2 identical over 10 bases. Losses at the gene ends were 0 bases for V and 5 bases for J; bases not matched to a gene: 2. This CDR3 is built from 15 residues. The V gene's germline CDR1 is SGHNT and CDR2 YYREEE (reference sequence). The CDR3 region has the DNA TGTGCCAGCAGCTTGGTAGCGGGGGGACACAATGAGCAGTTCTTC. Its translation: CASSLVAGGHNEQFF.

The V call is TRBV19, the J call TRBJ2-7; no firm D call. V was trimmed by 5 bases and J by 3 bases, leaving 8 bases between them. The CDR3 has 12 residues. The germline V gene encodes CDR1 LNHDA and CDR2 SQIVND (reference sequence). As DNA, the CDR3 is TGTGCCAGTAGTGCCTCGTTCTACGAGCAGTACTTC. Its translation is CASSASFYEQYF.

V and J are TRBV30 and TRBJ1-2, with D possibly matching TRBD1 (6 bases). Trimming shortened V by 1 base and J by 4 bases, and 13 bases separated the two germline ends. CDR3 length equals 14 residues. Germline V gene sequence: CDR1 GTSNPN, CDR2 SVGIG (reference sequence). CDR3 DNA: TGTGCCTGGAGTGCAGGCAGGGGAACCTATGGCTACACCTTC. Amino acid sequence: CAWSAGRGTYGYTF.

The V gene is TRBV2, the J gene TRBJ1-1; 11 bases match TRBD1. Germline V lookup: CDR1 SNHLY, CDR2 FYNNEI. CDR3 length: 15 residues. Unmatched junction bases numbered 2, after V lost 4 bases and J lost 1 base. CDR3 protein: CASSGTGGPNTEAFF. The DNA for the CDR3 is TGTGCCAGCAGTGGGACAGGGGGCCCGAACACTGAAGCTTTCTTT. The entire variable domain, with the rest obtained from reference TRBV2 and TRBJ1-1, is as follows: EPEVTQTPSHQVTQMGQEVILRCVPISNHLYFYWYRQILGQKVEFLVSFYNNEISEKSEIFDDQFSVERPDGSNFTLKIRSTKLEDSAMYFCASSGTGGPNTEAFFGQGTRLTVV.

The chain is built from TRBV18 and TRBJ1-1; D not certain. V lost 3 bases and J 1 base, leaving 6 bases between the germline ends. The CDR3 covers 13 residues. Per the germline V gene, CDR1 is KGHSH and CDR2 is LQKENI. CDR3 sequence: CASSPQRNTEAFF. The CDR3 DNA reads as TGTGCCAGCTCACCCCAAAGGAACACTGAAGCTTTCTTT. Variable domain in full (rest from reference TRBV18 and TRBJ1-1): NAGVMQNPRHLVRRRGQEARLRCSPMKGHSHVYWYRQLPEEGLKFMVYLQKENIIDESGMPKERFSAEFPKEGPSILRIQQVVRGDSAAYFCASSPQRNTEAFFGQGTRLTVV.

About this clone itself: The same CDR3 also results from other DNA sequences found in this sample. The chain has TRBV27 and TRBJ1-6, with a weak D call TRBD1 (5 bases). CDR3 length: 14 residues. V lost 5 bases and J 4 bases, leaving 9 bases between the germline ends. Per the germline V gene, CDR1 is MNHEY and CDR2 is SMNVEV (reference sequence). CDR3 amino acids: CASSPRQYNSPLHF. For the CDR3, the DNA is TGTGCCAGCAGTCCACGACAGTATAATTCACCCCTCCACTTT.

This chain links TRBV10-3 with TRBJ1-2, with 8 bases that match TRBD1. Germline loops: CDR1 ENHRY, CDR2 SYGVKD. CDR3 size: 14 residues. The junction had 6 bases not matched to a gene; V was cut back by 2 bases and J by 7 bases. CDR3 protein: CAISEAGGRGGYTF. Written as DNA, the CDR3 is TGTGCCATCAGTGAGGCAGGGGGCAGAGGTGGCTACACCTTC.

V and J are TRBV27 and TRBJ2-3; 13 nucleotides match TRBD2. The CDR3 contains 19 residues. The germline gives CDR1 MNHEY, CDR2 SMNVEV (reference sequence). Germline trimming cut 8 bases from V and 2 bases from J; bases unmatched to any gene: 16. The CDR3 nucleotides read TGTGCCAGCGCCTACCTCTTGACTAGCGGGGGGAAATTCACAGATACGCAGTATTTT. Protein product: CASAYLLTSGGKFTDTQYF.

This chain joins TRBV1 and TRBJ1-5. TRBV1 is a pseudogene segment. The CDR3 consists of 14 residues. CDR3 bases: TGCACCAGCAGCCAAGATAAAGGTTATCAGCCCCAGCATTTT. As protein: CTSSQDKGYQPQHF.

The chain has TRBV6-1 and TRBJ1-1; D not resolved. The germline V gene encodes CDR1 MNHNS and CDR2 SASEGT. V was shortened by 3 bases and J by 7 bases, with 9 bases between the two germline ends. CDR3 length: 12 residues. CDR3 nucleotide sequence: TGTGCCAGCAGTGAGGGTTGGGATGAAGCTTTCTTT. This codes for CASSEGWDEAFF.

This clone was recorded only once. The genes are TRBV18 and TRBJ2-1; the D gene could be TRBD1 or TRBD2 (5 bases each). The CDR3 totals 13 residues. Trimming took off 3 bases at V and 9 bases at J, with 12 bases between the two ends. The germline CDR1 and CDR2 sequences are KGHSH and LQKENI. The CDR3 nucleotides are TGTGCCAGCTCACCCAGTCGAGGGGTTGAGCAGTTCTTC. Its protein is CASSPSRGVEQFF. Combining the CDR3 with reference TRBV18 and TRBJ2-1 gives the whole variable domain NAGVMQNPRHLVRRRGQEARLRCSPMKGHSHVYWYRQLPEEGLKFMVYLQKENIIDESGMPKERFSAEFPKEGPSILRIQQVVRGDSAAYFCASSPSRGVEQFFGPGTRLTVL.

The chain couples TRBV6-1 to TRBJ2-7; TRBD1 agrees at 9 bases. In germline, CDR1 is MNHNS, CDR2 SASEGT. After removal of 3 bases from V and 7 bases from J, the junction contained 7 bases not matched to a gene. This CDR3 has 14 amino acids. CDR3 sequence: CASSETGGLGEQYF. CDR3 bases: TGTGCCAGCAGTGAGACAGGGGGGTTGGGAGAGCAGTACTTC.

The V call is TRBV7-9, the J call TRBJ1-2; D is unclear. CDR3 length: 15 amino acids. Trimming left V 5 bases short and J 4 bases short, with 17 bases between. The V gene's germline CDR1 is SEHNR and CDR2 FQNEAQ (reference sequence). CDR3 sequence: CASSHNSDPGYGYTF. The CDR3 nucleotides read TGTGCCAGCAGCCATAACAGCGACCCCGGCTATGGCTACACCTTC.

The chain joins TRBV27 to TRBJ1-2, with TRBD1 identical over 7 bases. In germline, CDR1 is MNHEY, CDR2 SMNVEV (reference sequence). J was trimmed by 4 bases and V by 4 bases; bases with no gene match: 6. The CDR3 has 14 residues. The CDR3 coding sequence is TGTGCCAGCAGTTCGGGACAGATCTCCTATGGCTACACCTTC. The encoded protein is CASSSGQISYGYTF.

This chain connects TRBV5-1 to TRBJ1-2; TRBD1 matches at 12 bases. J lost 8 bases, V lost 4 bases, and 6 bases had no gene match. CDR3 size: 14 residues. Germline V gives CDR1 SGHRS, CDR2 YFSETQ. This CDR3 is CASSPGTGGGGYTF. CDR3 nucleotide sequence: TGCGCCAGCAGCCCAGGGACAGGGGGCGGCGGCTACACCTTC.

The V gene is TRBV5-6, the J gene TRBJ2-4; D is unresolved. The CDR3 runs to 15 residues. Germline V gene lookup returns CDR1 SGHDT and CDR2 YYEEEE. Trimming cost V 4 bases and J 0 bases, with 11 bases left between them. In DNA form, the CDR3 reads TGTGCCAGCAGCCTAAACCCCGCAGCCAAAAACATTCAGTACTTC. Translating gives CASSLNPAAKNIQYF.

The CDR3 DNA reads TGCGCCAGCAGCGGAGCCGGGACAGGGAAAGAGACCCAGTACTTC. Amino acid sequence: CASSGAGTGKETQYF. The chain joins TRBV5-1 to TRBJ2-5; 9 positions agree with TRBD1. The ends lost 4 bases at V and 3 bases at J; junction bases unmatched: 7. CDR1 SGHRS and CDR2 YFSETQ come from the germline V gene. The CDR3 sequence is 15 residues long.

The chain combines TRBV9 with TRBJ1-6; D gene ambiguous. V was cut by 2 bases and J by 3 bases, with 9 bases left in between. Germline lookup yields CDR1 SGDLS and CDR2 YYNGEE. CDR3 length equals 15 residues. The CDR3 DNA sequence: TGTGCCAGCAGCGTTGCCCTTGGCTATAATTCACCCCTCCACTTT. Its translation: CASSVALGYNSPLHF.

The chain employs TRBV19 and TRBJ2-7; D is ambiguous. Trimming took off 4 bases at V and 1 base at J, with 11 bases between the two ends. CDR1 and CDR2 from the germline V gene are LNHDA and SQIVND (reference sequence). This CDR3 has 14 residues. The CDR3 DNA sequence: TGTGCCAGTAGTAAGTTGGCAGATTCCTACGAGCAGTACTTC. This codes for CASSKLADSYEQYF.